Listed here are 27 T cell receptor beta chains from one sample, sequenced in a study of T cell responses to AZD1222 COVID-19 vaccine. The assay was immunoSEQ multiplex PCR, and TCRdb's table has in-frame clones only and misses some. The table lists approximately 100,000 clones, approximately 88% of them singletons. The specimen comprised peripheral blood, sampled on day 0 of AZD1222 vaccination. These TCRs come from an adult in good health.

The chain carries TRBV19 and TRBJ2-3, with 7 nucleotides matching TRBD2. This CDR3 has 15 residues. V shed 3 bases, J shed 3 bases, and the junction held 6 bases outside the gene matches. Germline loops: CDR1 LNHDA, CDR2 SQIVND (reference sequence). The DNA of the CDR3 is TGTGCCAGTAGTATGGAGCGGGGTGAAACAGATACGCAGTATTTT. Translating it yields CASSMERGETDTQYF.

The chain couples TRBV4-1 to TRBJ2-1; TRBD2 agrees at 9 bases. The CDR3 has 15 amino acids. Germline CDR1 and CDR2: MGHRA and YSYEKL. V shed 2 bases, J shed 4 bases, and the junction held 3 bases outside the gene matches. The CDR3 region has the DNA TGCGCCAGCAGCCAACGGCGGGAGGGGTACAATGAGCAGTTCTTC. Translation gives CASSQRREGYNEQFF.

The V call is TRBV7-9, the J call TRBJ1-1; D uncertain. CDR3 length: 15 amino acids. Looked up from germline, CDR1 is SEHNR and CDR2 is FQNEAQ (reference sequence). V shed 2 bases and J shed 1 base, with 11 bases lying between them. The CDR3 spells CASSLTNKGNTEAFF. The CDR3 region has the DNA TGTGCCAGCAGCTTAACTAACAAGGGGAACACTGAAGCTTTCTTT.

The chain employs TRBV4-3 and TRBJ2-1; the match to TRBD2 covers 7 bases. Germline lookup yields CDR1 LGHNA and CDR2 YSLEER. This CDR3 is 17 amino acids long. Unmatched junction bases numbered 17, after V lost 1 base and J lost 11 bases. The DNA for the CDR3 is TGCGCCAGCAGCCAAGGGGGATTAGCGGGTGCCCAGGATAAGCAGTTCTTC. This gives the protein CASSQGGLAGAQDKQFF.

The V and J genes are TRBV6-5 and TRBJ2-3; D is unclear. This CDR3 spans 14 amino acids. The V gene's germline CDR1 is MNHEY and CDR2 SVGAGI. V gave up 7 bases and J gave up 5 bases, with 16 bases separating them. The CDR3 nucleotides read TGTGCCAGCACCGATTACTACCCCGGAGATACGCAGTATTTT. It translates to CASTDYYPGDTQYF.

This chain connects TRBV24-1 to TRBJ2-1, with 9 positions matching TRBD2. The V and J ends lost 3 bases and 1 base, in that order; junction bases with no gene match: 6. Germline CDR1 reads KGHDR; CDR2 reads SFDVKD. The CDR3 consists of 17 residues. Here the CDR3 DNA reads TGTGCCACCAGTGATACCCATAGCGGGAGTTCCTACAATGAGCAGTTCTTC. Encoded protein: CATSDTHSGSSYNEQFF.

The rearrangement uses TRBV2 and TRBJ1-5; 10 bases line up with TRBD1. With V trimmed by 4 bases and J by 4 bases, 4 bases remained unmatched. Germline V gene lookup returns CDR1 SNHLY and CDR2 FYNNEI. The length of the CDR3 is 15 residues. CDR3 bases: TGTGCCAGCAGTGCCCGACAGGGGGCGAATCAGCCCCAGCATTTT. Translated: CASSARQGANQPQHF.

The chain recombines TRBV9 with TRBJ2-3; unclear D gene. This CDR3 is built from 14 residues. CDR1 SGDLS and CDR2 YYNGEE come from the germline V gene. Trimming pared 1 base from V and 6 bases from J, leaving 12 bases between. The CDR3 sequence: CASSVSSHTDTQYF. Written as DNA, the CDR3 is TGTGCCAGCAGCGTAAGCTCCCACACGGATACGCAGTATTTT.

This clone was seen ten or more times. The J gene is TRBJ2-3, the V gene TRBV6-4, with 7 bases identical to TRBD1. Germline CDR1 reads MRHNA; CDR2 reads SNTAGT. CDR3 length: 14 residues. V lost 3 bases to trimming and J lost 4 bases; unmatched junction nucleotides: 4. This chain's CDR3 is CASSEGQGADTQYF. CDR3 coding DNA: TGTGCCAGCAGTGAAGGGCAGGGGGCAGATACGCAGTATTTT.

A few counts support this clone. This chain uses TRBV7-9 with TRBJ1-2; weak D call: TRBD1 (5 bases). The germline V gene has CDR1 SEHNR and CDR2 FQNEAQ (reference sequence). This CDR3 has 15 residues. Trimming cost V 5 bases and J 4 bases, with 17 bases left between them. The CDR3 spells CASSPGGASGYGYTF. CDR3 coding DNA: TGTGCCAGCAGCCCGGGTGGGGCTTCTGGCTATGGCTACACCTTC.

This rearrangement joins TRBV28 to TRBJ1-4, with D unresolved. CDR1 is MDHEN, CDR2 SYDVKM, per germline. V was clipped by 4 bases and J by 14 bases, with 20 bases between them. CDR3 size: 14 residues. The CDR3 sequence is CASSSIRRGRGLFF. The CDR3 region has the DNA TGTGCCAGCAGTTCAATACGCCGGGGAAGAGGGCTGTTTTTT.

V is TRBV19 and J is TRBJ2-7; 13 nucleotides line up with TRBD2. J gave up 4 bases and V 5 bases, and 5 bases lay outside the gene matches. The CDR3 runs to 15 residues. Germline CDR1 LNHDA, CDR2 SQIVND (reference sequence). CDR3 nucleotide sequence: TGTGCCAGTAGTCCCGGGACTAGCGGGGTTTACGAGCAGTACTTC. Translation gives CASSPGTSGVYEQYF.

Here the CDR3 DNA reads TGTGCCAGCAGCTTGGGGCTAGCGGGGCTGTCTGGGGAGCTGTTTTTT. Translated, it gives CASSLGLAGLSGELFF. The J gene is TRBJ2-2, the V gene TRBV7-2, with TRBD2 matching over 9 bases. Germline trimming cut 3 bases from V and 8 bases from J; bases unmatched to any gene: 10. The CDR3 extends over 16 amino acids. Germline lookup yields CDR1 SGHTA and CDR2 FQGNSA.

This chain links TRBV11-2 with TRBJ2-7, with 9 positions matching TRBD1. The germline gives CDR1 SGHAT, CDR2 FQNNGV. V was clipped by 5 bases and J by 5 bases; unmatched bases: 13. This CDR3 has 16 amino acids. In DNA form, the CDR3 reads TGTGCCAGCAGCCCTAGAACATCCGGGACAGGGAACGAGCAGTACTTC. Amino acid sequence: CASSPRTSGTGNEQYF.

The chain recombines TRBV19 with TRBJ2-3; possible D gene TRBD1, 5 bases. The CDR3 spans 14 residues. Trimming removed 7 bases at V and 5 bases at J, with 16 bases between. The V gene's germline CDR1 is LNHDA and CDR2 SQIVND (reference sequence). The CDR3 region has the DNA TGTGCCAGTACTAAAGACAGTGGGCTAGATACGCAGTATTTT. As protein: CASTKDSGLDTQYF.

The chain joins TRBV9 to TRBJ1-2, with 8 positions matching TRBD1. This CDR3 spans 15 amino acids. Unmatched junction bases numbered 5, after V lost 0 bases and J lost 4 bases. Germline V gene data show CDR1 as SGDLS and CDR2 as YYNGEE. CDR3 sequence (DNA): TGTGCCAGCAGCGTAGCCGACAGGGGAACCTATGGCTACACCTTC. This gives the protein CASSVADRGTYGYTF.

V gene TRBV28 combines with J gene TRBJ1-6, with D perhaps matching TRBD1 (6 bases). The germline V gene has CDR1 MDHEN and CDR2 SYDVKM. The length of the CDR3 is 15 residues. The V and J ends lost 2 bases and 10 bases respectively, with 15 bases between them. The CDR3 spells CASSLEGGPRSPLHF. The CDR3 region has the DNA TGTGCCAGCAGTTTAGAGGGGGGGCCCAGATCACCCCTCCACTTT.

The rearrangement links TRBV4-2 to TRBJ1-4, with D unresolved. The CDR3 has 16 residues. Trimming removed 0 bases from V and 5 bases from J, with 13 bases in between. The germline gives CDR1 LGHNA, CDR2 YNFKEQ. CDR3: CASSQESAQSNEKLFF. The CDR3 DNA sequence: TGTGCCAGCAGCCAAGAAAGTGCGCAGAGCAATGAAAAACTGTTTTTT.

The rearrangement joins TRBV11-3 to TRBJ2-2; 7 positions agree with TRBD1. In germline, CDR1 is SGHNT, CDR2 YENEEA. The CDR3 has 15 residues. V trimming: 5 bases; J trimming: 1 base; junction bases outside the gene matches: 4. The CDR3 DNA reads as TGTGCCAGCAGCAAATGGACAGGGAACACCGGGGAGCTGTTTTTT. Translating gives CASSKWTGNTGELFF.

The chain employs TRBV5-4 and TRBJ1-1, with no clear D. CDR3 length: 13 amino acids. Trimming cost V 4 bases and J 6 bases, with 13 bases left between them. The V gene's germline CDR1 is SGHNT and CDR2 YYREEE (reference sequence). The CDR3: CASSRADEPEAFF. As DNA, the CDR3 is TGTGCCAGCAGCCGCGCCGATGAACCTGAAGCTTTCTTT.

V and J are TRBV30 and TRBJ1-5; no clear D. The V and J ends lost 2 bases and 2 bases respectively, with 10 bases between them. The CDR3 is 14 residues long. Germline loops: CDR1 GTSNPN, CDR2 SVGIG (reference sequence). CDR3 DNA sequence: TGTGCCTGGAGTCGGGGTGCGGGCAATCAGCCCCAGCATTTT. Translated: CAWSRGAGNQPQHF.

The CDR3 region is CASSLVSGGYEQYF. In DNA form, the CDR3 reads TGCGCCAGCAGCTTGGTTAGCGGGGGCTACGAGCAGTACTTC. The chain is built from TRBV5-1 and TRBJ2-7, with 9 bases identical to TRBD2. This CDR3 comprises 14 residues. Looked up from germline, CDR1 is SGHRS and CDR2 is YFSETQ. V trimming: 0 bases; J trimming: 3 bases; junction bases outside the gene matches: 1.

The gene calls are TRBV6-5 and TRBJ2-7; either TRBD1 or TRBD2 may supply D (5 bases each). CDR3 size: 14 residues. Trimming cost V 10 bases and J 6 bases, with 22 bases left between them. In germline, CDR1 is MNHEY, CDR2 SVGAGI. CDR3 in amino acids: CATTPRGWGSEQYF. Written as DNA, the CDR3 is TGTGCCACCACCCCCAGAGGATGGGGGTCCGAGCAGTACTTC.

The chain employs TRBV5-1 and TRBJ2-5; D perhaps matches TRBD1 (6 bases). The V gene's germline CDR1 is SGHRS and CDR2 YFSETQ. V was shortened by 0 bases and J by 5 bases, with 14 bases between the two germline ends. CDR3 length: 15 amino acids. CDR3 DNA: TGCGCCAGCAGCTTGGAGGCAGGGGCCTGGGAGACCCAGTACTTC. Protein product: CASSLEAGAWETQYF.

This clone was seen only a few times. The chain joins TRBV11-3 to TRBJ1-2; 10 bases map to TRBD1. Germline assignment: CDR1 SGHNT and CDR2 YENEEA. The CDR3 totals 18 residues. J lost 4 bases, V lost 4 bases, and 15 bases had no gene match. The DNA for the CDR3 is TGTGCCAGCAGCTCATTAGTGGACAGGGGGATCCCCTTCTATGGCTACACCTTC. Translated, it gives CASSSLVDRGIPFYGYTF.

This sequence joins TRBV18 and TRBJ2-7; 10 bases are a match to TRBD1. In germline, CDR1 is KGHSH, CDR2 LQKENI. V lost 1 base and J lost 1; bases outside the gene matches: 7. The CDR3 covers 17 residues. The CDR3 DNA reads TGTGCCAGCTCACCACGGAGCAGGACAGGGGGTTCCTACGAGCAGTACTTC. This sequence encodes CASSPRSRTGGSYEQYF. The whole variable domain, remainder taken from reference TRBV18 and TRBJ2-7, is NAGVMQNPRHLVRRRGQEARLRCSPMKGHSHVYWYRQLPEEGLKFMVYLQKENIIDESGMPKERFSAEFPKEGPSILRIQQVVRGDSAAYFCASSPRSRTGGSYEQYFGPGTRLTVT.

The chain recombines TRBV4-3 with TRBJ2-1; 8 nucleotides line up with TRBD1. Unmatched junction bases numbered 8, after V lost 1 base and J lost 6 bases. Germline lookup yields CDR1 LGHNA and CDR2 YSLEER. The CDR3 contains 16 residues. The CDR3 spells CASSQVPGGGGNEQFF. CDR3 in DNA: TGCGCCAGCAGCCAAGTCCCAGGGGGCGGTGGCAATGAGCAGTTCTTC.